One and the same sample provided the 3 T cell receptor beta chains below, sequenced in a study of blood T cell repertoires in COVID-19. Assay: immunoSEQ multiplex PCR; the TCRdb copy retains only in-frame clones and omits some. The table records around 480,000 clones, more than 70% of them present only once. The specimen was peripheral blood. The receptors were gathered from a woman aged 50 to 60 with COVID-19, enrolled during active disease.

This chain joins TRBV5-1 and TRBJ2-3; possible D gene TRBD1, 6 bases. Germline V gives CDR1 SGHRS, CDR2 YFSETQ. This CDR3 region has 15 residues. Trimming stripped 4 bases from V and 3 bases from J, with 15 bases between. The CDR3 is CASSIQGSRTDTQYF. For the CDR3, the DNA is TGCGCCAGCAGCATACAGGGAAGTAGAACAGATACGCAGTATTTT.

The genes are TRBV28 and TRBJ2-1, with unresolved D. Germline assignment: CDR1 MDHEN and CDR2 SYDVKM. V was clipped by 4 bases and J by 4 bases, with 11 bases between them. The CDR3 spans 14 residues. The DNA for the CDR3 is TGTGCCAGCAGTTGGGCCCGGTCGTACAATGAGCAGTTCTTC. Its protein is CASSWARSYNEQFF.

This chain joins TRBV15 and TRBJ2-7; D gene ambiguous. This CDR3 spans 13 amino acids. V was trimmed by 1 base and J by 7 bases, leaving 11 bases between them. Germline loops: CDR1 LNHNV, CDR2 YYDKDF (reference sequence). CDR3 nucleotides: TGTGCCACCAGCAGAGTCCCTCCAGTTGAGCAGTACTTC. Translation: CATSRVPPVEQYF.